This is a list of T cell receptor beta chains from one sample in a study of cytotoxic CD8 clonotypes in ibrutinib-treated CLL. Produced via immunoSEQ multiplex PCR; TCRdb's table is partial and in-frame only. Seen here are approximately 160,000 clones, about 88% observed once, and the top ten hold 3% to 3.5%. The source was PBMCs, collected at disease progression, from a patient treated with ibrutinib. The receptors were sampled from a human donor with chronic lymphocytic leukemia. Both conserved end residues are part of each CDR3. Fields, in order: V gene, clone size, J gene, D gene, CDR3 DNA, CDR3 protein. D genes are given only for firm matches. For some rows the clone size is stated as once, few or many, or as a class when expanded; others skip it.

TRBV19	NA	TRBJ2-2	NA	TGTGCCAGTAGTATAGAAACGAACACCGGGGAGCTGTTTTTT	CASSIETNTGELFF
TRBV9	once	TRBJ1-1	TRBD1	TGTGCCAGCAGCCCGGACAGGCCCACTGAAGCTTTCTTT	CASSPDRPTEAFF
TRBV28	NA	TRBJ2-7	NA	TGTGCCAGCAGTTTAACGAGGAACTCCTACGAGCAGTACTTC	CASSLTRNSYEQYF
TRBV30	NA	TRBJ1-5	NA	TGTGCCTGGAGTGTACCCACAGGGTACAATCAGCCCCAGCATTTT	CAWSVPTGYNQPQHF
TRBV5-5	NA	TRBJ2-2	TRBD2	TGTGCCAGCAGCTTGAATTTGCTAGCGGGAAAGGGAGGCTCCGGGGAGCTGTTTTTT	CASSLNLLAGKGGSGELFF
TRBV7-3	NA	TRBJ2-3	NA	TGTGCCAGCAGCTTAAATAGCGTTGGCACAGATACGCAGTATTTT	CASSLNSVGTDTQYF
TRBV14	NA	TRBJ2-1	NA	TGTGCCAGCAGCCAAAACAATGAGCAGTTCTTC	CASSQNNEQFF
TRBV4-1	NA	TRBJ2-7	NA	TGCGCCAGCAGCCCAATAGGGGACGAGCAGTACTTC	CASSPIGDEQYF
TRBV27	NA	TRBJ2-3	NA	TGTGCCAGCAGTTTATCCCGGACAGCTCTTAGCACAGATACGCAGTATTTT	CASSLSRTALSTDTQYF
TRBV6-1	few	TRBJ1-5	NA	TGTGCCAGCATCAAGACAGGTCCCAATCAGCCCCAGCATTTT	CASIKTGPNQPQHF
TRBV30	NA	TRBJ2-4	TRBD2	TGTGCCTGGGCGGGAGGATTAGCCAAAAACATTCAGTACTTC	CAWAGGLAKNIQYF
TRBV9	NA	TRBJ2-1	NA	TGTGCCAGCAGCGTACATCCGGGCTTAGATTGGAATGAGCAGTTCTTC	CASSVHPGLDWNEQFF
TRBV7-2	once	TRBJ1-2	NA	TGTGCCAGCAGCTTCTTCGGGACGGATAATGGCTACACCTTC	CASSFFGTDNGYTF
TRBV6-6	medium-sized	TRBJ2-2	NA	TGTGCCAGCACAGAAGTTGGCGGGGAGCTGTTTTTT	CASTEVGGELFF
TRBV7-9	NA	TRBJ2-5	TRBD1	TGTGCCAGCAGCTTCCGGACAGGGGGCATAGAGACCCAGTACTTC	CASSFRTGGIETQYF
TRBV19	NA	TRBJ1-5	NA	TGTGCCAGTAGTTCTCGGGAGTATCAGCCCCAGCATTTT	CASSSREYQPQHF
TRBV10-3	NA	TRBJ1-2	TRBD1	TGTGCCATCAGTGAGTCCCAGGGGGGAGTTAACTATGGCTACACCTTC	CAISESQGGVNYGYTF
TRBV30	NA	TRBJ1-4	NA	TGTGCCTGGAGTGTAAGGGAAAAACTGTTTTTT	CAWSVREKLFF
TRBV19	NA	TRBJ1-1	NA	TGTGCCAGTACCCCTACCCCCAACACTGAAGCTTTCTTT	CASTPTPNTEAFF
TRBV4-2	NA	TRBJ2-7	TRBD2	TGTGCCAGCAGCCAAGATACTTTTAGGACTAGTTGGAACGAGCAGTACTTC	CASSQDTFRTSWNEQYF
TRBV9	few	TRBJ1-5	NA	TGTGCCAGCAGCGGCAATAGCAATCAGCCCCAGCATTTT	CASSGNSNQPQHF
TRBV30	NA	TRBJ2-3	TRBD2	TGTGCCTGGAGCAGACTAGCGGGAGTGGCAGATACGCAGTATTTT	CAWSRLAGVADTQYF
TRBV10-3	NA	TRBJ2-4	NA	TGTGCCATCAGTGAGTCTGGTATTGAGGCCATTCAGTACTTC	CAISESGIEAIQYF
TRBV7-9	NA	TRBJ1-2	NA	TGTGCCAGCAGCCGAAACCAGGCTAACTATGGCTACACCTTC	CASSRNQANYGYTF
TRBV5-1	NA	TRBJ1-2	NA	TGCGCCAGCAGCTTGGAGATGGCACTAGACCTGTATGGCTACACCTTC	CASSLEMALDLYGYTF
TRBV18	NA	TRBJ2-7	TRBD1	TGTGCCAGCTCATCGGGACAGGGACCCTACGAGCAGTACTTC	CASSSGQGPYEQYF
TRBV7-9	once	TRBJ2-7	NA	TGTGCCAGCAGCTTAGAGCTCGACTTTAGGGACGAGCAGTACTTC	CASSLELDFRDEQYF
TRBV7-8	NA	TRBJ2-1	NA	TGTGCCAGCAGCCCCGTGGAGGGAGCGTTTTACAATGAGCAGTTCTTC	CASSPVEGAFYNEQFF
TRBV19	NA	TRBJ2-7	NA	TGTGCCAGTAGTATAGTAGAAGGGTACCACGAGCAGTACTTC	CASSIVEGYHEQYF
TRBV18	NA	TRBJ1-2	NA	TGTGCCAGCTCACCAGAGGCGACAGCTCGAGGGACCTTC	CASSPEATARGTF
TRBV30	NA	TRBJ2-1	NA	TGTGCCCTGGAACGGGGAGGAGTGCAGTTCTTC	CALERGGVQFF
TRBV7-2	NA	TRBJ2-3	TRBD2	TGTGCCAGCAGCCCACCAGGACTAGCGGGAGTGAGCACAGATACGCAGTATTTT	CASSPPGLAGVSTDTQYF
TRBV9	NA	TRBJ2-7	TRBD2	TGTGCCAGCATCCCTAGCGGGAGGTCTAACGAGCAGTACTTC	CASIPSGRSNEQYF
TRBV6-5	NA	TRBJ1-4	NA	TGTGCCAGCAGTTACCGGTCTGGGGGGCGGGAAAAACTGTTTTTT	CASSYRSGGREKLFF
TRBV2	NA	TRBJ1-5	NA	TGTGCCAGCAATGGCCTACGGGCGGGTCAGCCCCAGCATTTT	CASNGLRAGQPQHF
TRBV27	NA	TRBJ2-3	NA	TGTGCCAGCAGTTTCGGGGGCACAGATACGCAGTATTTT	CASSFGGTDTQYF
TRBV13	NA	TRBJ2-1	NA	TGTGCCAGCAGCTTAGGACTAGGAGTAGGGGAGCAGTTCTTC	CASSLGLGVGEQFF
TRBV11-2	few	TRBJ2-7	TRBD2	TGTGCCAGCAGCTCGGAGCGGGAGGCGGGAGAGCAGTACTTC	CASSSEREAGEQYF